The entry below describes one T cell receptor beta chain. This entry belongs to a study of Ad26.COV2.S vaccination and SARS-CoV-2 variants. Clones were read by immunoSEQ multiplex PCR, and TCRdb kept only the in-frame ones, dropping some. The repertoire holds 300,000 to 400,000 clones, with roughly 84% as singletons. CDR1 LGHDT and CDR2 YNNKEL come from the germline V gene (reference sequence). There are 14 residues in the CDR3. With V trimmed by 5 bases and J by 1 base, 2 bases remained unmatched. Treatment given: roughly 20 received Ad26.COV2.S at low or high dose, single or two shots; roughly five received placebo; per-sample allocation not given. Specimens were obtained on day 63 following the first vaccine or placebo injection.

Specimen: peripheral blood, collected in a trial of Ad26.COV2.S vaccine versus placebo. The rearrangement links TRBV3-1 (or the pseudogene TRBV3-2) to TRBJ2-7; 10 bases match TRBD2. The TCR sequence derives from a person aged 18-65 years who received the Ad26.COV2.S COVID-19 vaccine or a placebo. CDR3: CASSASGGSYEQYF. The DNA of the CDR3 is TGTGCCAGCAGCGCTAGCGGGGGTTCCTACGAGCAGTACTTC.